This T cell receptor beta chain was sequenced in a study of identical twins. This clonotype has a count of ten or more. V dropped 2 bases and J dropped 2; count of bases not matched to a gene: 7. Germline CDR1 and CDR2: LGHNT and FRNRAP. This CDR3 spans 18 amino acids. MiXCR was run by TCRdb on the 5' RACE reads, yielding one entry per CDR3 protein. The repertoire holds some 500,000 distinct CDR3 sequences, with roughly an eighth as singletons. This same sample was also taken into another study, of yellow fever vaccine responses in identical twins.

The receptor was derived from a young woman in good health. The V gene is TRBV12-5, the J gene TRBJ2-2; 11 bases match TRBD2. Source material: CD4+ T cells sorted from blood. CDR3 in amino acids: CASGLSLAGGTNTGELFF. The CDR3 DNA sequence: TGTGCTAGTGGTTTGAGCCTAGCGGGGGGAACCAACACCGGGGAGCTGTTTTTT.